A selection of T cell receptor beta chains follows, all from one sample in a study of human T cells and chemical hapten exposure. TCRdb passed the RACE reads through MiXCR, listing each CDR3 protein once. The sample lists some 170,000 distinct CDR3 sequences, around 22% occurring once. The source was whole blood, collected in connection with sensitization to the hapten diphenylcyclopropenone (DPC). These TCRs come from a woman between 50 and 59 years old with alopecia areata. Some clones in this sample may be carry-over from other donors' samples. CDR3s include the opening cysteine and the closing phenylalanine or tryptophan. The D gene is left open where the match is weak. Only some rows state a clone size, as once, few, many or a class for expanded clones.

j_gene: TRBJ1-6; d_gene: NA; abundance: many; v_gene: TRBV11-2; CDR3nt: TGTGCCAGCAGCTTAATTAATTCACCCCTCCACTTT; CDR3aa: CASSLINSPLHF
j_gene: TRBJ1-6; d_gene: NA; abundance: NA; v_gene: TRBV20-1; CDR3nt: TGCAGTGCTAGAGTTGGGGGGCGCGACAATTCACCCCTCCACTTT; CDR3aa: CSARVGGRDNSPLHF
j_gene: TRBJ2-7; d_gene: NA; abundance: NA; v_gene: TRBV11-2; CDR3nt: TGTGCCAGCAGCCATGACACTTTTCCCTACGAGCAGTACTTC; CDR3aa: CASSHDTFPYEQYF
j_gene: TRBJ1-2; d_gene: NA; abundance: few; v_gene: TRBV29-1; CDR3nt: TGCAGCGTTGAATTGGCTATGCATGGCTACACCTTC; CDR3aa: CSVELAMHGYTF
j_gene: TRBJ2-1; d_gene: TRBD2; abundance: NA; v_gene: TRBV5-1; CDR3nt: TGCGCCAGCAGCCCTACTAGCGGGGATACCTACAATGAGCAGTTCTTC; CDR3aa: CASSPTSGDTYNEQFF
j_gene: TRBJ2-2; d_gene: TRBD2; abundance: NA; v_gene: TRBV2; CDR3nt: TGTGCCAGCACTCCGCCCGGGACTAGGCGGGTCGGGGAGCTGTTTTTT; CDR3aa: CASTPPGTRRVGELFF
j_gene: TRBJ1-1; d_gene: NA; abundance: NA; v_gene: TRBV28; CDR3nt: TGTGCCAGCAGTTTTAAATTCGGCAGGGCGAACACTGAAGCTTTCTTT; CDR3aa: CASSFKFGRANTEAFF
j_gene: TRBJ1-1; d_gene: NA; abundance: few; v_gene: TRBV12-3/TRBV12-4; CDR3nt: TGTGCCAGCAGTTTATTCACGAACACTGAAGCTTTCTTT; CDR3aa: CASSLFTNTEAFF
j_gene: TRBJ2-2; d_gene: TRBD1; abundance: few; v_gene: TRBV5-1; CDR3nt: TGCGCCAGCAGCAACAGGGGAGACACCGGGGAGCTGTTTTTT; CDR3aa: CASSNRGDTGELFF
j_gene: TRBJ2-2; d_gene: NA; abundance: many; v_gene: TRBV11-1; CDR3nt: TGTGCCAGCAGCTTCGACGCAAACACCGGGGAGCTGTTTTTT; CDR3aa: CASSFDANTGELFF
j_gene: TRBJ2-3; d_gene: NA; abundance: many; v_gene: TRBV6-1; CDR3nt: TGTGCCAGCAGTGAGACCCCAGCGGGTACATTCTCTAGCACAGATACGCAGTATTTT; CDR3aa: CASSETPAGTFSSTDTQYF
j_gene: TRBJ2-3; d_gene: TRBD1; abundance: many; v_gene: TRBV5-6; CDR3nt: TGTGCCAGCAGCAACCAGGGGGAAGATACGCAGTATTTT; CDR3aa: CASSNQGEDTQYF
j_gene: TRBJ1-1; d_gene: NA; abundance: NA; v_gene: TRBV7-9; CDR3nt: TGTGCCAGCAGCCCTATCCCCAGGGAGACTGAAGCTTTCTTT; CDR3aa: CASSPIPRETEAFF
j_gene: TRBJ2-1; d_gene: NA; abundance: NA; v_gene: TRBV27; CDR3nt: TGTGCCAGCAGTTTAGGGGGGCAGAATGAGCAGTTCTTC; CDR3aa: CASSLGGQNEQFF
j_gene: TRBJ1-5; d_gene: NA; abundance: NA; v_gene: TRBV2; CDR3nt: TGTGCCAGCAGGTCTGGCAATCAGCCCCAGCATTTT; CDR3aa: CASRSGNQPQHF
j_gene: TRBJ2-3; d_gene: NA; abundance: NA; v_gene: TRBV6-5; CDR3nt: TGTGCCAGCAGTTACCGGGCCACAGATACGCAGTATTTT; CDR3aa: CASSYRATDTQYF
j_gene: TRBJ2-3; d_gene: NA; abundance: NA; v_gene: TRBV5-1; CDR3nt: TGCGCCAGCAGCTTACGGGACCACACAGATACGCAGTATTTT; CDR3aa: CASSLRDHTDTQYF
j_gene: TRBJ2-7; d_gene: TRBD2; abundance: once; v_gene: TRBV29-1; CDR3nt: TGCAGCGTTGACCTCCCAGCGGGAGGGAAGAGGGCCACCTACGAGCAGTACTTC; CDR3aa: CSVDLPAGGKRATYEQYF
j_gene: TRBJ2-2; d_gene: TRBD2; abundance: NA; v_gene: TRBV19; CDR3nt: TGTGCCAGCAAGACCAGGACTAGCGGAAACACCGGGGAGCTGTTTTTT; CDR3aa: CASKTRTSGNTGELFF
j_gene: TRBJ1-1; d_gene: TRBD1; abundance: NA; v_gene: TRBV7-9; CDR3nt: TGTGCCAGCAGCTCCGACAGGGCACGGACTGAAGCTTTCTTT; CDR3aa: CASSSDRARTEAFF
j_gene: TRBJ1-2; d_gene: NA; abundance: NA; v_gene: TRBV19; CDR3nt: TGTGCCAGTAGTATAGATCTCGGAGGCGCAGGCTATGGCTACACCTTC; CDR3aa: CASSIDLGGAGYGYTF
j_gene: TRBJ2-7; d_gene: TRBD2; abundance: NA; v_gene: TRBV7-8; CDR3nt: TGTGCCAGCAGCCCCCCTTTTGTGACTAGCGGGAGAGGCGAGCAGTACTTC; CDR3aa: CASSPPFVTSGRGEQYF
j_gene: TRBJ2-1; d_gene: NA; abundance: NA; v_gene: TRBV10-1; CDR3nt: TGCGCCAGCAGTTTAGCCTTACCCCCCAATGAGCAGTTCTTC; CDR3aa: CASSLALPPNEQFF
j_gene: TRBJ2-5; d_gene: TRBD2; abundance: NA; v_gene: TRBV5-1; CDR3nt: TGCGCCAGCAGCTTGGGGGTGAGAGCGGGACGAGGAGAGACCCAGTACTTC; CDR3aa: CASSLGVRAGRGETQYF
j_gene: TRBJ1-6; d_gene: NA; abundance: few; v_gene: TRBV7-2; CDR3nt: TGTGCCAGCAGCTTATCCCCGGGACCCCTCCACTTT; CDR3aa: CASSLSPGPLHF
j_gene: TRBJ2-3; d_gene: TRBD2; abundance: few; v_gene: TRBV7-8; CDR3nt: TGTGCCAGCAGACCCCCCGGCGGCGGGAGCGCAGATACGCAGTATTTT; CDR3aa: CASRPPGGGSADTQYF
j_gene: TRBJ1-2; d_gene: NA; abundance: NA; v_gene: TRBV12-3/TRBV12-4; CDR3nt: TGTGCCAGCAGTTTTTGGGGAAACGGCTACACCTTC; CDR3aa: CASSFWGNGYTF
j_gene: TRBJ2-7; d_gene: NA; abundance: few; v_gene: TRBV7-6; CDR3nt: TGTGCCAGCAGCTTAGACGTTTACGGGAGTGGTTACGAGCAGTACTTC; CDR3aa: CASSLDVYGSGYEQYF
j_gene: TRBJ1-5; d_gene: TRBD1; abundance: few; v_gene: TRBV12-3/TRBV12-4; CDR3nt: TGTGCCAGCAGTACGGACAGGATCAATCAGCCCCAGCATTTT; CDR3aa: CASSTDRINQPQHF
j_gene: TRBJ1-1; d_gene: TRBD1; abundance: few; v_gene: TRBV5-6; CDR3nt: TGTGCCAGCAGCCCCGGGACAGGGCGGAACACTGAAGCTTTCTTT; CDR3aa: CASSPGTGRNTEAFF
j_gene: TRBJ1-2; d_gene: NA; abundance: NA; v_gene: TRBV12-3/TRBV12-4; CDR3nt: TGTGCCAGCAGGTCTTTCTATGGCTACACCTTC; CDR3aa: CASRSFYGYTF
j_gene: TRBJ2-1; d_gene: TRBD2; abundance: NA; v_gene: TRBV12-3/TRBV12-4; CDR3nt: TGTGCCAGCAGTTTAGCCGGGACTAGATTCAATGAGCAGTTCTTC; CDR3aa: CASSLAGTRFNEQFF
j_gene: TRBJ2-1; d_gene: TRBD1; abundance: NA; v_gene: TRBV7-9; CDR3nt: TGTGCCAGCAGCCCCATGACAGGGATGAGGCACAATGAGCAGTTCTTC; CDR3aa: CASSPMTGMRHNEQFF
j_gene: TRBJ1-6; d_gene: TRBD1; abundance: NA; v_gene: TRBV30; CDR3nt: TGTGCCTGGAGTCCCGGGACAGATAGTTCACCCCTCCACTTT; CDR3aa: CAWSPGTDSSPLHF
j_gene: TRBJ2-7; d_gene: TRBD1; abundance: few; v_gene: TRBV2; CDR3nt: TGTGCCAGCAGGTCCGACAGGGACGAGCAGTACTTC; CDR3aa: CASRSDRDEQYF